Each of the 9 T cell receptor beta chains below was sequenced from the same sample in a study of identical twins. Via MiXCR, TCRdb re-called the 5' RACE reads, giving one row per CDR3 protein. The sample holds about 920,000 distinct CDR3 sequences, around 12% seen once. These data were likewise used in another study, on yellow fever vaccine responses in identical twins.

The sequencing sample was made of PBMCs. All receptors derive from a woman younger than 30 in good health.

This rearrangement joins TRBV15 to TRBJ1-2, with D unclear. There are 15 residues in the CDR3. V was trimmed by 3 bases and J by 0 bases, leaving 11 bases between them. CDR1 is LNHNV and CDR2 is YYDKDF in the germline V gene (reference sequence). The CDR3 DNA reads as TGTGCCACCAGCAGGGCGGTTAGGGCTAACTATGGCTACACCTTC. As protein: CATSRAVRANYGYTF.

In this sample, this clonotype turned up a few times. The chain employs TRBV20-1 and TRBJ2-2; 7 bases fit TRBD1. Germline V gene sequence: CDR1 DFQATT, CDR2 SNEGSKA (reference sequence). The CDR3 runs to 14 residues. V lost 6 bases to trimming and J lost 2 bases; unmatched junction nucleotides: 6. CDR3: CSASGTANTGELFF. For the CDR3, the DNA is TGCAGTGCGTCCGGGACAGCCAACACCGGGGAGCTGTTTTTT.

The CDR3 DNA reads as TGTGCCAGCACAAGTTCGGCGGAGGGCGGACCCCTCCACTTT. It encodes CASTSSAEGGPLHF. V gene TRBV7-6 combines with J gene TRBJ1-6; D gene uncertain. The V end was cut by 7 bases, the J end by 12 bases, with 19 bases between. The germline V gene encodes CDR1 SGHVS and CDR2 FNYEAQ. There are 14 residues in the CDR3.

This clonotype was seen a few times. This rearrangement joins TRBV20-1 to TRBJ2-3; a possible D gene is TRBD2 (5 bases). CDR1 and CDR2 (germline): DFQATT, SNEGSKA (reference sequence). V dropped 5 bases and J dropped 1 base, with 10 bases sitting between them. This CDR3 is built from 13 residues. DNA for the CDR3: TGCAGTGCTCCGGGGATTGGCACAGATACGCAGTATTTT. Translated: CSAPGIGTDTQYF.

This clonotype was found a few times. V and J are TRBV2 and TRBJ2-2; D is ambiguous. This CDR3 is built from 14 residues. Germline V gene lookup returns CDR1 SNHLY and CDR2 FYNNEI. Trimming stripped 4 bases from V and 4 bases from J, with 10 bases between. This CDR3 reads CASSVTPRTGELFF. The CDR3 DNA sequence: TGTGCCAGCAGTGTGACCCCTCGCACCGGGGAGCTGTTTTTT.

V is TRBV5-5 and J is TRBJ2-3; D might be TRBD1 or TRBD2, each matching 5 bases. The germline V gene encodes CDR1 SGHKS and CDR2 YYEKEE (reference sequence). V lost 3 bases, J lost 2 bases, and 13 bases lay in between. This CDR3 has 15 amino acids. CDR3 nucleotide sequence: TGTGCCAGCAGCTCGGGACCACTCCCCACAGATACGCAGTATTTT. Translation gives CASSSGPLPTDTQYF. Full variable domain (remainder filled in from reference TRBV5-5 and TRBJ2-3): DAGVTQSPTHLIKTRGQQVTLRCSPISGHKSVSWYQQVLGQGPQFIFQYYEKEERGRGNFPDRFSARQFPNYSSELNVNALLLGDSALYLCASSSGPLPTDTQYFGPGTRLTVL.

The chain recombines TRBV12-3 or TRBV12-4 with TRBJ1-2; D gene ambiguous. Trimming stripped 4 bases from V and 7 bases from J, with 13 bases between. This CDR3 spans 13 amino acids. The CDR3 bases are TGTGCCAGCAGTTCATCTTTAGGTGTTGGCTACACCTTC. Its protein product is CASSSSLGVGYTF.

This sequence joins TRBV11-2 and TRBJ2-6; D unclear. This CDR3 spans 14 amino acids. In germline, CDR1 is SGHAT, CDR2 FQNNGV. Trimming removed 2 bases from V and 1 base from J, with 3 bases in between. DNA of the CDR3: TGTGCCAGCAGCTTATTTTCTGGGGCCAACGTCCTGACTTTC. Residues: CASSLFSGANVLTF.

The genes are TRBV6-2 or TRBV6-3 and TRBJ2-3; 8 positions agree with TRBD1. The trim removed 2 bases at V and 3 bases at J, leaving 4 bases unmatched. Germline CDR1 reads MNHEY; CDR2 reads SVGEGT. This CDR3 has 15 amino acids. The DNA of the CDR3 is TGTGCCAGCAGTTACGACCAGGGGGCAACAGATACGCAGTATTTT. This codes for CASSYDQGATDTQYF.